Described below is a single TCR beta chain sequence and its context. In the original processing: Nucleated cell number was recorded as an estimate derived from reference gene primer amplification. Repertoires were generated with immunoSEQ multiplex PCR, while TCRdb's copy carries only in-frame clones and drops some. The V and J calls and clone size were taken over from that table, and D and trimming were inferred from the DNA. The top ten hold around a sixth of the sample, which has 150,000 to 200,000 clones, 65% to 80% seen once. This sample stems from a study of blood T cell repertoires in COVID-19. Overall study context: Sources were T cells, B-cell-depleted T cells, or PBMCs; the material itself was cDNA or gDNA.

Germline CDR1 and CDR2: MDHEN and SYDVKM. Trimming stripped 2 bases from V and 0 bases from J, with 7 bases between. This CDR3 is 14 amino acids long. The TCR was taken from a woman between 45 and 65 years old with acute COVID-19. The sequenced material came from PBMCs or T cells enriched from blood (not recorded which). This rearrangement joins TRBV28 to TRBJ1-2; D remains unclear. CDR3 protein: CASSLEQPNYGYTF. CDR3 in DNA: TGTGCCAGCAGTTTAGAACAGCCTAACTATGGCTACACCTTC.